This TCR beta chain is drawn from a study of blood T cell repertoires in COVID-19. The wider study: The origin of the acute and convalescent COVID-19 samples was the United States, Italy and Spain.

TCRdb's table, derived via immunoSEQ multiplex PCR, lists solely in-frame clones and lacks some. This sample has 180,000 or so clones, with around 85% found just once. The CDR3 is made up of 15 amino acids. Germline-derived CDR1 and CDR2 are SGDLS and YYNGEE. V dropped 4 bases and J dropped 0; count of bases not matched to a gene: 4. Followed over time, Seattle patients had been enrolled while infection was active. The specimen sequenced was peripheral blood. This TCR came from a woman in her sixties with COVID-19, enrolled during active disease. The chain combines TRBV9 with TRBJ2-1, with TRBD1 matching over 7 bases. CDR3 bases: TGTGCCAGCAGCTTGACAGGGATCTCCTACAATGAGCAGTTCTTC. This codes for CASSLTGISYNEQFF.